This passage covers 7 T cell receptor beta chains from one sample sequenced in a study of post-analysis software for immune sequencing data. Whole-study findings and limits: TRBV5-6, TRBV5-1 and TRBV20-1 belonged to a set of about five TRBV segments that were more frequent in patients than controls.

Presence of unique molecular identifiers characterized the TCR beta cDNA libraries. From the PCR reads, TCRdb called clonotypes with MiXCR, one entry per CDR3 protein. The table has about 540,000 distinct CDR3 sequences, under 40% seen once; the top ten hold 4.5% to 7.5%. No antigen is known for these receptors. The source material was blood. The receptors here all came from a girl aged 2-17 years with multiple sclerosis.

This clonotype was observed many times. The rearrangement uses TRBV29-1 and TRBJ2-3; 7 bases agree with TRBD2. This CDR3 is 14 amino acids long. The germline V gene has CDR1 SQVTM and CDR2 ANQGSEA. Trimming cost V 3 bases and J 3 bases; bases outside gene matches: 6. CDR3 coding DNA: TGCAGCGTTGAGGGGCGCGGGGGAACAGATACGCAGTATTTT. The encoded protein is CSVEGRGGTDTQYF.

A few counts support this clonotype. The DNA for the CDR3 is TGTGCCAGCAGTTTTTGGGGGAACATTCAGTACTTC. Translation gives CASSFWGNIQYF. J is TRBJ2-4 and V is TRBV12-3 or TRBV12-4; D is possibly TRBD1 or TRBD2 (5 bases each). CDR3 length: 12 residues. V was cut by 3 bases and J by 7 bases, with 7 bases left in between.

This chain uses TRBV7-3 with TRBJ2-3; TRBD1 agrees at 9 bases. J gave up 6 bases and V 7 bases, and 14 bases lay outside the gene matches. This CDR3 spans 16 amino acids. Germline lookup yields CDR1 SGHTA and CDR2 FQGTGA. The CDR3 region has the DNA TGTGCCAGCAACTCCACCGGGACAGGGCTTACGGATACGCAGTATTTT. Amino acid sequence: CASNSTGTGLTDTQYF.

This chain links TRBV7-2 with TRBJ1-2; D is ambiguous. Per the germline V gene, CDR1 is SGHTA and CDR2 is FQGNSA. The CDR3 length is 14 residues. The V gene lost 5 bases and the J gene lost 4 bases, with 14 bases spanning the gap. CDR3 in amino acids: CASSLEVRSYGYTF. The CDR3 DNA reads TGTGCCAGCAGCCTCGAAGTGCGCTCCTATGGCTACACCTTC.

J is TRBJ1-5 and V is TRBV4-1, with D possibly being TRBD1 (6 bases). The CDR3 consists of 16 residues. Germline CDR1 is MGHRA and CDR2 is YSYEKL. Trimming left V 1 base short and J 7 bases short, with 17 bases between. The CDR3 bases are TGCGCCAGCAGCCAAGTTCTTAGCAGGGGTCCACAGCCCCAGCATTTT. This encodes CASSQVLSRGPQPQHF.

The chain uses TRBV20-1 and TRBJ2-1, with no clear D. The V end was cut by 3 bases, the J end by 5 bases, with 5 bases between. Germline-derived CDR1 and CDR2 are DFQATT and SNEGSKA (reference sequence). The CDR3 runs 11 residues. The CDR3: CSASFNNEQFF. Written as DNA, the CDR3 is TGCAGTGCTAGTTTTAACAATGAGCAGTTCTTC.

The chain uses TRBV3-1 and TRBJ2-7, with D possibly matching TRBD1 (5 bases). Between the trimmed V and J ends, which lost 2 bases and 3 bases, there was a span of 14 bases. The CDR3 runs to 15 residues. The germline gives CDR1 LGHDT, CDR2 YNNKEL (reference sequence). In nucleotides, the CDR3 is TGTGCCAGCAGCCAAAGGGCAGGGTTTAGCTACGAGCAGTACTTC. This encodes CASSQRAGFSYEQYF.